This is a list of T cell receptor beta chains from one sample in a study of cytomegalovirus exposure and HLA in healthy donors. The method was immunoSEQ multiplex PCR; TCRdb's version includes in-frame clones alone and lacks a portion of them. The sample has under 250,000 clones, approximately 79% seen once; the top ten hold about 1.7%. Material: PBMCs. Receptors were obtained from a man aged 45-65 years in good health and CMV-seronegative. The CDR3 runs from the conserved cysteine through the conserved F or W. D genes are given only for firm matches. Only part of the rows carry a size: once, few, many, or a class if the clone is expanded.

v_call: TRBV7-8
clone_size: -
j_call: TRBJ2-4
cdr3_length: 17
d_call: -
cdr3_aa: CASSLAPAGIAKNIQYF
cdr3_nt: TGTGCCAGCAGCTTAGCCCCAGCGGGTATAGCCAAAAACATTCAGTACTTC

v_call: TRBV19
clone_size: -
j_call: TRBJ2-4
cdr3_length: 15
d_call: TRBD2
cdr3_aa: CASRVAGLAKNIQYF
cdr3_nt: TGTGCCAGTAGGGTAGCGGGATTAGCCAAAAACATTCAGTACTTC

v_call: TRBV2
clone_size: -
j_call: TRBJ2-2
cdr3_length: 16
d_call: -
cdr3_aa: CASSEDRPEVTGELFF
cdr3_nt: TGTGCCAGCAGTGAAGACAGGCCGGAAGTAACCGGGGAGCTGTTTTTT

v_call: TRBV29-1
clone_size: -
j_call: TRBJ2-1
cdr3_length: 13
d_call: TRBD2
cdr3_aa: CSGVAGGNNEQFF
cdr3_nt: TGCAGCGGAGTAGCGGGAGGCAACAATGAGCAGTTCTTC

v_call: TRBV29-1
clone_size: once
j_call: TRBJ2-5
cdr3_length: 12
d_call: TRBD1
cdr3_aa: CSVQGPKETQYF
cdr3_nt: TGCAGCGTACAGGGGCCGAAAGAGACCCAGTACTTC

v_call: TRBV11-2
clone_size: -
j_call: TRBJ1-1
cdr3_length: 19
d_call: TRBD1
cdr3_aa: CASSLDWRGRLSGNTEAFF
cdr3_nt: TGTGCCAGCAGCTTAGATTGGAGGGGGCGCCTAAGTGGGAACACTGAAGCTTTCTTT

v_call: TRBV5-1
clone_size: -
j_call: TRBJ1-2
cdr3_length: 15
d_call: -
cdr3_aa: CASSLDEGLSPRYTF
cdr3_nt: TGCGCCAGCAGCTTGGATGAGGGTCTAAGCCCTCGCTACACCTTC

v_call: TRBV15
clone_size: -
j_call: TRBJ1-1
cdr3_length: 16
d_call: -
cdr3_aa: CVTSRDSALTGSAAFF
cdr3_nt: TGTGTCACCAGCAGAGACAGTGCACTAACGGGGAGCGCGGCTTTCTTT

v_call: TRBV29-1
clone_size: few
j_call: TRBJ1-1
cdr3_length: 13
d_call: -
cdr3_aa: CSVVEGTNTEAFF
cdr3_nt: TGCAGCGTTGTCGAGGGAACGAACACTGAAGCTTTCTTT

v_call: TRBV19
clone_size: -
j_call: TRBJ2-3
cdr3_length: 15
d_call: -
cdr3_aa: CASSIATRATDTQYF
cdr3_nt: TGTGCCAGTAGTATCGCTACGCGGGCCACAGATACGCAGTATTTT

v_call: TRBV7-9
clone_size: -
j_call: TRBJ2-2
cdr3_length: 17
d_call: TRBD2
cdr3_aa: CASSLGPGGRRTGELFF
cdr3_nt: TGTGCCAGCAGCTTAGGTCCTGGCGGGAGGCGTACCGGGGAGCTGTTTTTT